A selection of T cell receptor beta chains follows, all from one sample in a study of T cell responses to AZD1222 COVID-19 vaccine. The data were produced by immunoSEQ multiplex PCR, yet TCRdb's version contains in-frame clones alone and is incomplete. The data contain under 200,000 clones, roughly 92% of them singletons. The sample was peripheral blood, taken on day 0 of AZD1222 vaccination. The source of these receptors is an adult in good health. The CDR3 runs from the conserved cysteine through the conserved F or W. The order of the fields is J gene, V gene, D gene, CDR3 protein, CDR3 DNA. D genes are given only for firm matches.

>TRBJ2-3|TRBV5-4|TRBD1
CASSWTGGGDTQYF
TGTGCCAGCAGCTGGACAGGGGGCGGTGATACGCAGTATTTT
>TRBJ2-3|TRBV19|-
CASSNLYTQYF
TGTGCCAGTAGCAACCTATATACGCAGTATTTT
>TRBJ2-7|TRBV6-5|-
CASRTVNYEQYF
TGTGCCAGCCGGACGGTGAACTACGAGCAGTACTTC
>TRBJ1-3|TRBV4-1|-
CASSQGGVGNTIYF
TGCGCCAGCAGCCAAGGGGGCGTTGGAAACACCATATATTTT
>TRBJ1-2|TRBV14|-
CASSQAHFTNGYTF
TGTGCCAGCAGCCAAGCACATTTCACCAATGGCTACACCTTC
>TRBJ1-1|TRBV28|-
CASTTAKGRGRAEAFF
TGTGCCAGCACCACCGCGAAGGGCAGGGGAAGGGCTGAAGCTTTCTTT
>TRBJ1-1|TRBV12-3/TRBV12-4|-
CASSLGGGAFF
TGTGCCAGCAGTTTAGGAGGTGGAGCTTTCTTT
>TRBJ1-2|TRBV27|-
CASGRTNYGYTF
TGTGCCAGCGGGAGGACTAACTATGGCTACACCTTC
>TRBJ1-2|TRBV30|-
CAWSLGQANYGYTF
TGTGCCTGGAGTCTAGGGCAGGCTAACTATGGCTACACCTTC
>TRBJ1-5|TRBV15|-
CATSLRGQPLQPQHF
TGTGCCACCAGCCTCAGGGGCCAACCCCTCCAGCCCCAGCATTTT
>TRBJ1-5|TRBV10-3|-
CAISEGGPNQPQHF
TGTGCCATCAGTGAGGGCGGACCCAATCAGCCCCAGCATTTT